One TCR beta chain is described in this entry. The antigen remains undetermined. The V end lost 1 base, the J end lost 1 base, and 13 bases lay between the germline ends. The CDR3 runs to 16 residues. Germline V gene lookup returns CDR1 MNHEY and CDR2 SMNVEV (reference sequence). TCRdb's copy holds only in-frame clones and misses some; the assay was immunoSEQ multiplex PCR. This table holds about 600,000 clones, less than 98% found once. This entry comes from a study of shared clonotypes between healthy human individuals. On the study more broadly: Used for every donor were three CD4 naive, three CD4 memory, two CD8 naive and one CD8 memory plate.

Study conclusions and caveats: On the whole, naive subsets had larger estimated richness than memory subsets had. The authors expected sequencing depth to affect clonotype sharing among donors. Sharing across four donors was highest in naive CD4 (approximately 5%) and lowest in memory CD8 (roughly 0.4%).

This sequence was found in a woman under 40 in good health. The V and J genes are TRBV27 and TRBJ1-1; D is uncertain. The sequenced material came from naive CD4+ T cells sorted from blood. Documented subset: CD45RA+ positively selected. Here the CDR3 reads CASSLFPTGENTEAFF. As DNA, the CDR3 is TGTGCCAGCAGTTTATTCCCAACCGGGGAGAACACTGAAGCTTTCTTT.